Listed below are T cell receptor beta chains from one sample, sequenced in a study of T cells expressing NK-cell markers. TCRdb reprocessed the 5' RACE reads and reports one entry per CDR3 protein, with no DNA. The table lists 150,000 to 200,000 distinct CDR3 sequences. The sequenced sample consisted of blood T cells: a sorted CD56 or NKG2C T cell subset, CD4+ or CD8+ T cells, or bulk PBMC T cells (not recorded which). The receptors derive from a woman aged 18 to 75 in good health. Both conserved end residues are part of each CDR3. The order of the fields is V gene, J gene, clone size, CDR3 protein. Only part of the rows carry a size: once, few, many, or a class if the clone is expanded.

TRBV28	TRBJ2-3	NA	CASRQRTSGATDTQYF
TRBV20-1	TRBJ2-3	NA	CSAIGRGRTDTQYF
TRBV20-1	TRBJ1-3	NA	CSVVRGSGNTIYF
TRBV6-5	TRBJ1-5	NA	CASQGIIGPQHF
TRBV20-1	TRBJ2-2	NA	CSATPWDRMNTGELFF
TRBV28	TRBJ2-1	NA	CASSSRTPYNEQFF
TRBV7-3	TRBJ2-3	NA	CASSLSGLAGGFGDTQYF
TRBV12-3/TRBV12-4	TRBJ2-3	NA	CASSLVPTDTQYF
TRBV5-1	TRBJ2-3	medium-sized	CASIRGGSTDTQYF
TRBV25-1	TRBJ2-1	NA	CASSATLNEQFF
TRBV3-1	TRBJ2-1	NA	CASRVSEGVQFF
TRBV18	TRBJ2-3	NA	CASLNYVRAGSSDTQYF
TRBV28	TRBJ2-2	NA	CASRVGAGELFF
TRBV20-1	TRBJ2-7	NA	CSARVGPGAGEQYF
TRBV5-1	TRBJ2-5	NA	CASSRNGHSQETQYF
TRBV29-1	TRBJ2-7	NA	CSVEDLTNEQYF
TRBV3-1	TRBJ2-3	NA	CASSQGIAEDTQYF